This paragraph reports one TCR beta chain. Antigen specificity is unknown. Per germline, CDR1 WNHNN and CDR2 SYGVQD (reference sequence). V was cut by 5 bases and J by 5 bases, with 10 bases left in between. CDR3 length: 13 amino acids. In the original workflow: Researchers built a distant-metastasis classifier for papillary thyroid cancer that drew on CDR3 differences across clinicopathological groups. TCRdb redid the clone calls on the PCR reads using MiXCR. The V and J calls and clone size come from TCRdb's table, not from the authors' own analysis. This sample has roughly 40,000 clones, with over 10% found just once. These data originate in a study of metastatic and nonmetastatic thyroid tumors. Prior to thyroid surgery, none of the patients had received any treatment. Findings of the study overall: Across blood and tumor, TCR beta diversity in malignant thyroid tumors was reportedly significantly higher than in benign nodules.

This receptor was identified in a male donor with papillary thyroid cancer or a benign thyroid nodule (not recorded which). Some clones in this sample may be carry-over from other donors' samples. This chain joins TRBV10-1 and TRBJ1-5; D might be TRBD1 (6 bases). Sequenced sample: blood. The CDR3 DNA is TGCGCCAGCAGTCCGACAGGTTATCAGCCCCAGCATTTT. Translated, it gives CASSPTGYQPQHF.